This T cell receptor (beta chain) is from a study of blood T cells in healthy people across ages. For the second PCR, which ran for about 7 to 12 cycles, a sample-barcoded 5' primer and a J-beta primer mix were used. Every sample returned 2.5 million or more CDR3-containing paired-end reads. In TCRdb, the 5' RACE reads were re-called with MiXCR into one record per CDR3 protein. The sample holds more than 900,000 distinct CDR3 sequences; 20% to 25% are singletons and the top ten take around 0.75%. The CDR3 runs 16 residues. The germline V gene encodes CDR1 SNHLY and CDR2 FYNNEI. The V and J ends lost 6 bases and 4 bases, in that order; junction bases with no gene match: 11. The table lists this clonotype with a few counts. These data also featured in a second study, about T cells of mothers and their children. According to that study: In this cohort, donors were three healthy Caucasian mothers plus their six children.

This receptor was taken from a girl aged 2-10 years in good health. Sequenced: blood. The chain links TRBV2 to TRBJ2-1; TRBD2 aligns across 8 bases. For the CDR3, the DNA is TGTGCCAGCAGGATTAGCGGGGCGGATACGTACAATGAGCAGTTCTTC. Translating gives CASRISGADTYNEQFF. Variable domain in full (rest from reference TRBV2 and TRBJ2-1): EPEVTQTPSHQVTQMGQEVILRCVPISNHLYFYWYRQILGQKVEFLVSFYNNEISEKSEIFDDQFSVERPDGSNFTLKIRSTKLEDSAMYFCASRISGADTYNEQFFGPGTRLTVL.